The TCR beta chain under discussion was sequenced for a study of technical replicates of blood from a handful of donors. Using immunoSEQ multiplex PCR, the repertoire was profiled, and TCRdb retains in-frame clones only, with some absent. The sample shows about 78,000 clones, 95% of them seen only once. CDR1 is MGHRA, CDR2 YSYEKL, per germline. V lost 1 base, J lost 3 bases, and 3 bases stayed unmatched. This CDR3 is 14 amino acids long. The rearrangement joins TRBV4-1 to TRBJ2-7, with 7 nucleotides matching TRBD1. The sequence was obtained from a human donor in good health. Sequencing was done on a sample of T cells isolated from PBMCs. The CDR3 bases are TGCGCCAGCAGCCAAGTCCAGGGGGACTACGAGCAGTACTTC. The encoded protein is CASSQVQGDYEQYF.